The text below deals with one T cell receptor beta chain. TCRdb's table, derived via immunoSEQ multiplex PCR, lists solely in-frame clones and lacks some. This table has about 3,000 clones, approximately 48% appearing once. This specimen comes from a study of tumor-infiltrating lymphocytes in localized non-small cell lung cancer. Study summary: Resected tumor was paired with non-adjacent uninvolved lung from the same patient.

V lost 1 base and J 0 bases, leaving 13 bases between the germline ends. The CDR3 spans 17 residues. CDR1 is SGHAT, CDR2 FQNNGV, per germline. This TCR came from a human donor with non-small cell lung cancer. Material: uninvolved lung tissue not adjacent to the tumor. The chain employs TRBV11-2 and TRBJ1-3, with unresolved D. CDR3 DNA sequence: TGTGCCAGCAGCTTAGGAGGTGTGTCAGGCTCTGGAAACACCATATATTTT. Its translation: CASSLGGVSGSGNTIYF.